This T cell receptor (beta chain) is from a study of cytomegalovirus exposure and HLA in healthy donors (TCRdb year 2017). Looking at the study overall: In an earlier analysis of approximately 500 of the donors, 276 Gb of sequence data and approximately 100 million unique TCR beta sequences from 150 million to 200 million T cells were reported. Around 320 gigabases of sequencing data and 80 million or so unique TCR sequences were included in an early release covering several hundred HLA-typed donors. Of the 350 to 400 genotyped donors, approximately 82% fell in the genetic ancestry cluster associated with self-reported Caucasian donors. The study aimed to test whether signatures of past pathogen exposure could be identified by cataloging public T cell receptors. The study profiled the T cell repertoires of hundreds of subjects by immunosequencing and related them to cytomegalovirus serostatus. A separate validation cohort of about 110 different subjects was used in addition to the approximately 670-subject first cohort. The study combined high-throughput TCR immunosequencing, statistical association of individual TCRs with disease status, and machine learning to predict cytomegalovirus infection status. A later analysis re-examined previously published TCR beta repertoires from several hundred donors and added high-resolution HLA genotyping to investigate patterns of TCR occurrence. In the later analysis, no new phenotypic data were used to find candidate immune exposures; instead, reliance was placed on TCR beta sequences and their occurrence across donors. An earlier analysis of 587 of the donors used high-throughput TCR beta sequencing to judge whether each TCR beta V gene segment behaved as functional or pseudogenic. Donor age, sex, ethnicity and CMV serostatus were compiled alongside the repertoire data. A later genetic analysis used genome-wide SNP genotypes for about 65% of the 666 donors, treating that subset as a discovery cohort. Every discovery cohort repertoire had been produced on one sequencing platform. HLA typing included class I and class II loci at four-digit resolution. Typing coverage differed by locus: A, B, C, DRB1 and DQB1 were typed in about 629-640 donors, DQA1 in 522, DPA1 in around 610, and DPB1 in just under 490. Roughly five DR-DQ haplotypes were handled as single units for association and clustering, since linkage in the cohort was strong. Among some 410 genotyped donors of the cohort, an average of about 220,000 unique TCR beta nucleotide sequences was sequenced per donor, of which 15% to 20% were non-productive.

The library was produced with the immunoSEQ multiplex PCR assay. For the multiplex PCR, a mixture combining 60 forward primers for TCR Vbeta segments and 13 reverse primers for TCR Jbeta segments was used. The CDR3 region of rearranged TCR beta genes was amplified from genomic DNA with a multiplex PCR assay. Amplified TCR beta libraries were sequenced as 87-base-pair reads on the Illumina HiSeq System. In the authors' own workflow: In a later analysis, 77 million or so unique TCR beta chains were counted across the 500 to 700 repertoires, and roughly 11 million of these chains were shared by at least two donors. Raw reads were error-corrected and collapsed into unique sequences by a nearest-neighbor algorithm in which closely related sequences were merged to remove PCR and sequencing errors. V, D and J gene segments were assigned by aligning CDR3 sequences to IMGT reference sequences. For a sequence to be retained, a match of at least six nucleotides to both a V gene segment and a J gene segment was required. A rearrangement was called productive if the CDR3 had no stop codons and remained in frame with V and J, and every other rearrangement was called non-productive. Following IMGT convention, CDR3 was defined as the stretch from the second conserved V-encoded cysteine up to the conserved J-encoded phenylalanine. In an earlier analysis of some 550 of the donors, sequences lacking an unambiguous match to a single V gene segment were excluded. In an earlier analysis of about 590 of the donors, a V segment was called functional when productive rearrangements were above 56.7%, and segregating when the standard deviation between donors exceeded 5%. To diagnose cytomegalovirus status from the catalog of TCR beta chain sequences, a statistical classification framework was built. A later analysis assigned V and J genes by comparing TCR nucleotide sequences with IMGT/GENE-DB human TR gene sequences. Using the TCRdist pipeline, a later analysis assigned CDR3 sequences along with most-parsimonious VDJ recombination scenarios. In a later analysis, each TCR beta chain was defined by its CDR3 amino acid sequence together with its V-gene family, and reads without a unique V-gene family were excluded. As a way to deal with suspected cross-contamination and a sequencing artifact, a later analysis dropped 592 nucleotide sequences that were highly shared and had low generation probability. In a later analysis, a clonal expansion index was calculated for each public chain from normalized within-repertoire ranks of inferred template counts. In a later analysis, generation probabilities were computed with a VDJ recombination model fitted to out-of-frame rearrangements, and the resulting probabilities were checked against IGoR. Hypergeometric tests were used in a later analysis to score TCR-TCR, TCR-HLA and TCR-CMV co-occurrence, with a repertoire-size bias correction applied to the TCR pairs. False discovery rates were estimated in a later analysis by permuting HLA or CMV assignments 20 times. A later analysis grouped co-occurring TCRs with DBSCAN, adding TCRdist sequence similarity when clustering within HLA-allele-positive subsets. Co-occurrence clustering excluded repertoires with fewer than 30,000 or more than 120,000 public chains, plus five with anomalous nucleotide sharing. This is the immuneACCESS table as TCRdb keeps it, with only in-frame sequences that have V and J called. A part of the clones is gone; compared with another copy, unresolved V genes explain less than half, and the rest is unexplained. That table gives V, J and clone size, and the DNA gave D and trimming. Recorded for this sample are about 170,000 clones; around four fifths of them occurred a single time. The biggest ten clones account for 0.95% to 1.5% of the sample.

Worth noting for this clone: The specificity of this receptor is unknown. Per-base qualities were not stored, and no clone one base away is much larger.

The paper as a whole reports these results and caveats: Some 16 rarely observed V segments, including chromosome 9 orphons, were excluded from the earlier analysis of some 590 of the donors because counts were too low. The authors suggested that the approach could potentially be extended to other disease states and immunological phenotypes. A further reported finding was that TCR beta sequences accurately predicted the HLA-A and HLA-B alleles for most subjects in the first cohort. Cytomegalovirus status was reported to be diagnosed by the classifier with high specificity and sensitivity in both the original and validation cohorts. A cluster of highly shared sequence variants was judged likely to be a technical artifact of the sequencing pipeline. The only immune exposure information available for the cohort was CMV serostatus. In a later analysis, TCR association rates were found to vary across HLA loci, with the most associated TCRs seen for DRB1 alleles and the fewest for HLA-C alleles. Linkage disequilibrium might explain the correlated functional status among segregating V segments, but an unknown experimental factor could not be ruled out. Broadly in line with IMGT annotations, most TCR beta V segments showed up in productive rearrangements about 90% or about 30% of the time in an earlier analysis of about 500 of the donors. The cohort was sequenced for TCR beta chains only, and without alpha or paired-chain data the features that could be detected were limited. V-gene and J-gene trimming of TCR beta chains was associated with a missense DCLRE1C variant in a later genetic analysis, and the association was replicated in an independent cohort. According to a later analysis, parvovirus B19, influenza, CMV and Epstein-Barr virus appeared linked to several top co-occurrence clusters. Presence/absence analyses assumed roughly uniform sequencing depth across donors, an assumption that may not hold. Because HLA typing was unavailable for some donors at each locus, only the typed subset was used in association tests. Specific HLA alleles were associated with around 18,000 TCR beta sequences at a false discovery rate of 0.05 in a later analysis. In a later analysis, most CMV-associated TCR beta chains were found to appear HLA-restricted, with HLA associations seemingly driven largely by CMV exposure. When HLA alleles, especially DR and DQ, strongly co-occurred, TCR associations were difficult to assign to individual alleles. In a later genetic analysis, fewer N-insertions in productive TCRs were reported among donors in an Asian-associated ancestry cluster than the roughly 700-donor mean. Three of the identified cytomegalovirus-associated TCR beta chains were confirmed in vitro to be specific for cytomegalovirus antigens. While some public TCRs were present in many individuals, most TCR sequences turned up only very rarely across donors. A total of roughly 160 TCR beta chains were listed by the study as associated with cytomegalovirus. In a later analysis, HLA-associated TCR beta chains were found to be more clonally expanded and to have lower generation probabilities than equally common non-associated chains.

The cohort consisted of approximately 670 healthy bone marrow donors. At the time of sampling, all cohort members were nominally healthy, though unrecorded immune exposures were likely present. The donor tested CMV seronegative, placing the donor among the 352 seronegative members of the cohort. A peripheral blood sample was collected from each donor, and TCR beta sequencing was performed on peripheral blood mononuclear cells. The Qiagen DNeasy Blood Extraction Kit was used to extract genomic DNA from the blood cell samples. The source is a boy younger than 10 in good health and CMV-seronegative. The specimen sequenced was PBMCs.

The CDR3 protein sequence reads: CASSFFGGSSYNEQFF. The sequence in DNA is TGTGCCAGCAGCTTTTTCGGGGGGAGCTCCTACAATGAGCAGTTCTTC. This chain is built from TRBV7-2 and TRBJ2-1, with 7 bases matching TRBD2. Per the germline V gene, SGHTA is the CDR1 and FQGNSA is the CDR2. V ends up 3 bases short and J 0 bases short, with an unmatched junction base count of 5. The cysteine opens and the phenylalanine closes a CDR3 of 16 amino acids. Only the CDR3 DNA stays, 48 bases, in frame from base 1.